The clone carrying this T cell receptor (beta chain) was recorded a few times. Its antigen is still unknown. A universal primer site and UMIs were added as TCR cDNA was made by 5'RACE template switching. TCRdb ran MiXCR on the 5' RACE reads and lists one entry per CDR3 protein. The table shows over 110,000 distinct CDR3 sequences, with more than 6% occurring only once. This sample is drawn from a study of T cells after yellow fever vaccination. V was shortened by 2 bases and J by 5 bases, with 16 bases between the two germline ends. The CDR3 is 15 amino acids. Germline V CDR1 and CDR2: MNHEY, SMNVEV (reference sequence). Notes on the study in general: The presence of abundant clonotypes contaminating from the bulk population was possible in FACS-sorted repertoires. Peaking on day 5 versus 15, the secondary response was faster but weaker.

The TCR comes from a man aged 25-40 years who received the YFV17D yellow fever vaccine. Material: CD4+ T cells sorted from PBMCs, obtained 5 days after the yellow fever booster vaccination. This chain links TRBV27 with TRBJ2-7, with D possibly matching TRBD2 (6 bases). The CDR3 here is CASSLGYRGWHEQYF. The CDR3 coding sequence is TGTGCCAGCAGTTTAGGATATCGGGGGTGGCACGAGCAGTACTTC.